This TCR beta chain was captured in a study of blood T cell repertoires in COVID-19. The overall study: The study drew acute and convalescent COVID-19 samples from the United States, Italy and Spain.

Only one count was recorded for this clone. The authors' processing: Estimated nucleated cell counts came from reference gene primer amplification. TCRdb keeps only in-frame clones here, not all; method: immunoSEQ multiplex PCR. V and J calls and clone size are as listed in that table; D and trimming were resolved from the DNA. The table includes more than 200,000 clones, 70% to 90% detected once. The sample taken for sequencing was PBMCs or T cells enriched from blood (not recorded which). The origin of this receptor is a man younger than 40 with acute COVID-19.

The CDR3 DNA reads as TGTGCCGGCTCATCCGGGTGGGGGCGATCCGGAAACACCATATATTTT. Its protein product is CAGSSGWGRSGNTIYF. The chain recombines TRBV2 with TRBJ1-3; D is perhaps TRBD1 (6 bases). The V and J ends lost 11 bases and 4 bases respectively, with 24 bases between them. The CDR3 loop spans 16 amino acids. In germline, CDR1 is SNHLY, CDR2 FYNNEI.